Following are 31 T cell receptor beta chains from one sample sequenced in a study of blood T cell repertoires in COVID-19. Here immunoSEQ multiplex PCR was the method, and the copy in TCRdb shows in-frame clones only, minus some. The table has tens of thousands of clones, around 84% seen once. The sample consisted of peripheral blood. Receptors originate from a woman in her fifties or sixties with acute or convalescent COVID-19.

This rearrangement joins TRBV7-2 to TRBJ2-1, with D perhaps TRBD1 (6 bases). The CDR3 extends over 16 amino acids. CDR1 SGHTA and CDR2 FQGNSA come from the germline V gene. Trimming shortened V by 6 bases and J by 0 bases, and 15 bases separated the two germline ends. The CDR3 sequence is CASRPDRRSSYNEQFF. The CDR3 nucleotides read TGTGCCAGCAGGCCAGACAGGCGAAGCTCCTACAATGAGCAGTTCTTC.

This sequence joins TRBV2 and TRBJ2-5; no clear D gene. The CDR3 extends over 13 amino acids. The V gene lost 1 base and the J gene lost 1 base, with 4 bases spanning the gap. Germline assignment: CDR1 SNHLY and CDR2 FYNNEI. CDR3 protein: CASSEDSQETQYF. In DNA, the CDR3 is TGTGCCAGCAGTGAAGACTCCCAAGAGACCCAGTACTTC.

CDR3 protein: CASSTRDRGNEQFF. CDR3 coding DNA: TGTGCCAGTAGTACCCGGGACAGGGGCAATGAGCAGTTCTTC. The V call is TRBV19, the J call TRBJ2-1; 10 bases agree with TRBD1. The CDR3 is 14 amino acids. CDR1 LNHDA and CDR2 SQIVND come from the germline V gene (reference sequence). Losses at the gene ends were 4 bases for V and 6 bases for J; bases not matched to a gene: 3.

The genes are TRBV19 and TRBJ1-5; D is possibly TRBD1 (6 bases). In germline, CDR1 is LNHDA, CDR2 SQIVND (reference sequence). Trimming left V 5 bases short and J 2 bases short, with 22 bases between. There are 18 residues in the CDR3. CDR3 sequence (DNA): TGTGCCAGTAGTTCTCCTCGGGGGGCGGGCGCCGGCAATCAGCCCCAGCATTTT. Its protein is CASSSPRGAGAGNQPQHF.

This clone was counted between two and nine times. The chain links TRBV29-1 to TRBJ1-2; 7 bases align to TRBD1. In germline, CDR1 is SQVTM, CDR2 ANQGSEA. The CDR3 is 13 residues long. V was clipped by 0 bases and J by 8 bases; unmatched bases: 6. CDR3 sequence: CSVEDTGVEGYTF. CDR3 DNA sequence: TGCAGCGTTGAAGATACAGGGGTGGAAGGCTACACCTTC.

The V and J genes are TRBV6-6 and TRBJ2-2; perhaps TRBD2 as D (5 bases). This CDR3 region has 14 residues. Germline loops: CDR1 MNHNY, CDR2 SVGAGI (reference sequence). V gave up 5 bases and J gave up 4 bases, with 11 bases separating them. The CDR3 sequence is CASSPVGGTGELFF. The CDR3, as DNA: TGTGCCAGCAGTCCGGTAGGAGGCACCGGGGAGCTGTTTTTT.

This clone is a singleton in its sample. The J gene is TRBJ1-6, the V gene TRBV6-5; D not resolved. CDR3 length: 11 residues. In germline, CDR1 is MNHEY, CDR2 SVGAGI. The ends were cut back, 6 bases at V and 9 bases at J, with 6 bases in the middle. The CDR3 loop is CASSRISPLHF. CDR3 coding DNA: TGTGCCAGCAGCCGTATTTCACCCCTCCACTTT.

In DNA form, the CDR3 reads TGTGCCAGCAGTCCCGACAGAACATATACGCAGTATTTT. This translates into CASSPDRTYTQYF. V usage is TRBV28 and J usage is TRBJ2-3, with D tentatively TRBD1 (5 bases). The V gene's germline CDR1 is MDHEN and CDR2 SYDVKM. V was pared by 5 bases and J by 7 bases, with 13 bases between. This CDR3 has 13 residues.

Only a few counts were recorded for this clone. The chain combines TRBV19 with TRBJ1-2; 9 positions match TRBD1. Germline CDR1 LNHDA, CDR2 SQIVND (reference sequence). V gave up 6 bases and J gave up 6 bases; unmatched junction bases: 5. This CDR3 has 13 amino acids. CDR3 in amino acids: CASRRQGDDGYTF. The CDR3 DNA follows: TGTGCCAGTAGGAGACAGGGGGACGATGGCTACACCTTC.

V usage is TRBV3-1 (or the pseudogene TRBV3-2) and J usage is TRBJ1-1, with 7 bases identical to TRBD1. Germline CDR1 and CDR2: LGHDT and YNNKEL (reference sequence). V shed 3 bases and J 1 base; nucleotides not matched to a gene: 14. The length of the CDR3 is 18 residues. The CDR3 DNA follows: TGTGCCAGCAGCCAGGATGAGAGAGGGGGCACCTGGAACACTGAAGCTTTCTTT. Translated: CASSQDERGGTWNTEAFF.

The chain employs TRBV6-5 and TRBJ1-4, with 8 bases lining up with TRBD1. V trimming: 6 bases; J trimming: 3 bases; junction bases outside the gene matches: 3. CDR3 length: 14 amino acids. Germline-derived CDR1 and CDR2 are MNHEY and SVGAGI. The CDR3 sequence is CASRAGGSNEKLFF. Written as DNA, the CDR3 is TGTGCCAGCAGGGCAGGGGGCTCTAATGAAAAACTGTTTTTT.

This clone was seen a few times. The chain is built from TRBV3-1 (or the pseudogene TRBV3-2) and TRBJ2-7; possible D gene TRBD1, 7 bases. The CDR3 covers 13 residues. The V end lost 5 bases, the J end lost 5 bases, and 13 bases lay between the germline ends. Germline V gene data show CDR1 as LGHDT and CDR2 as YNNKEL (reference sequence). The CDR3 nucleotides read TGTGCCAGCAGCGTCGGAGGGGGCCACGAGCAGTACTTC. This encodes CASSVGGGHEQYF.

This sequence joins TRBV7-6 and TRBJ2-7; 7 positions match TRBD2. Germline-derived CDR1 and CDR2 are SGHVS and FNYEAQ. After removal of 0 bases from V and 0 bases from J, the junction contained 5 bases not matched to a gene. The CDR3 length is 16 residues. DNA of the CDR3: TGTGCCAGCAGCTTAGCTAGCGGGCAACTCTCCTACGAGCAGTACTTC. It encodes CASSLASGQLSYEQYF.

The chain joins TRBV7-3 to TRBJ2-1; perhaps TRBD1 as D (5 bases). Trimming pared 4 bases from V and 6 bases from J, leaving 13 bases between. The CDR3 contains 14 residues. From germline, CDR1 is SGHTA and CDR2 FQGTGA. The chain's CDR3 is CASSSPVQGNEQFF. The CDR3 nucleotides are TGTGCCAGCAGCTCCCCAGTTCAGGGCAATGAGCAGTTCTTC.

As regards this clone: One junction end disagrees with the germline gene, perhaps due to a read error. The chain is built from TRBV3-1 (or the pseudogene TRBV3-2) and TRBJ2-7, with D possibly matching TRBD2 (5 bases). The germline V gene encodes CDR1 LGHDT and CDR2 YNNKEL (reference sequence). This CDR3 region has 13 residues. The CDR3 bases are TGTGCCAGCAGCTTGGGCGGAAGGCTAGCACCAGACTTC. This codes for CASSLGGRLAPDF.

For the CDR3, the DNA is TGTGCCAGCAGCCGAGTGGACAGCACCGGGGAGCTGTTTTTT. This gives the protein CASSRVDSTGELFF. The J gene is TRBJ2-2, the V gene TRBV14; a weak D match, TRBD1 (6 bases). The CDR3 covers 14 residues. Looked up from germline, CDR1 is SGHDN and CDR2 is FVKESK. Trimming cost V 4 bases and J 4 bases, with 10 bases left between them.

V and J are TRBV27 and TRBJ1-2; perhaps TRBD1 as D (5 bases). The V end lost 2 bases, the J end lost 4 bases, and 11 bases lay between the germline ends. The CDR3 is 14 amino acids. Germline V gene lookup returns CDR1 MNHEY and CDR2 SMNVEV (reference sequence). CDR3 nucleotide sequence: TGTGCCAGCAGTTTAAGGCAGGGACTCTATGGCTACACCTTC. Translating it yields CASSLRQGLYGYTF.

This clone showed up just once. One end of the junction does not line up with germline, which may come from a read error. The gene calls are TRBV11-2 and TRBJ2-7, with D maybe TRBD2 (6 bases). CDR1 SGHAT and CDR2 FQNNGV come from the germline V gene. CDR3 size: 14 residues. CDR3 residues: CASSFGGPSDEQYF. Here the CDR3 DNA reads TGTGCCAGCAGCTTCGGAGGGCCCTCCGACGAGCAGTACTTC.

The chain combines TRBV9 with TRBJ2-5; 7 bases match TRBD2. Germline trimming cut 4 bases from V and 5 bases from J; bases unmatched to any gene: 5. Germline loops: CDR1 SGDLS, CDR2 YYNGEE. The CDR3 length is 13 residues. The CDR3 region is CASSLGLGETQYF. CDR3 sequence (DNA): TGTGCCAGCAGCCTCGGACTAGGGGAGACCCAGTACTTC.

Here the CDR3 DNA reads TGTGCCTGGAGTGTGGGGGGAGGGAGGGGCACAGATACGCAGTATTTT. Protein sequence: CAWSVGGGRGTDTQYF. The chain recombines TRBV30 with TRBJ2-3, with TRBD2 identical over 7 bases. Germline V lookup: CDR1 GTSNPN, CDR2 SVGIG (reference sequence). J lost 1 base, V lost 0 bases, and 7 bases had no gene match. This CDR3 comprises 16 residues.

This chain connects TRBV7-8 to TRBJ2-7; D might be TRBD1 (6 bases). The CDR3 sequence is 20 residues long. CDR1 SGHVS and CDR2 FQNEAQ come from the germline V gene. Between the trimmed V and J ends, which lost 4 bases and 3 bases, there was a span of 31 bases. This CDR3 is CASSSTSPDWGGQSNYEQYF. CDR3 coding DNA: TGTGCCAGCAGCTCGACCTCACCCGACTGGGGCGGACAGTCGAACTACGAGCAGTACTTC.

This clone appeared a few times. This sequence joins TRBV9 and TRBJ1-6; TRBD1 might be the D (6 bases). This CDR3 spans 13 amino acids. Germline assignment: CDR1 SGDLS and CDR2 YYNGEE. The V end lost 3 bases, the J end lost 10 bases, and 11 bases lay between the germline ends. The CDR3 is CASSDRAGSPLHF. CDR3 sequence (DNA): TGTGCCAGCAGCGACAGGGCCGGGTCACCCCTCCACTTT.

This clone was found once. The chain employs TRBV6-5 and TRBJ2-7; the D gene is possibly TRBD1 (5 bases). CDR1 and CDR2 from the germline V gene are MNHEY and SVGAGI. V was pared by 6 bases and J by 3 bases, with 12 bases between. The CDR3 runs 13 residues. The CDR3 region is CASSRQIGYEQYF. In DNA, the CDR3 is TGTGCCAGCAGCCGACAGATCGGCTACGAGCAGTACTTC.

This clone is a singleton in its sample. V is TRBV5-1 and J is TRBJ2-7; TRBD2 is a possible D gene (5 bases). There are 15 residues in the CDR3. CDR1 is SGHRS, CDR2 YFSETQ, per germline. V was clipped by 0 bases and J by 5 bases, with 15 bases between them. CDR3 bases: TGCGCCAGCAGCTTGGCCGCTACAGCCGGGGACGAGCAGTACTTC. It yields the protein CASSLAATAGDEQYF.

This chain links TRBV28 with TRBJ1-4; 8 nucleotides align to TRBD1. J was trimmed by 8 bases and V by 4 bases; bases with no gene match: 9. Germline V lookup: CDR1 MDHEN, CDR2 SYDVKM. The CDR3 runs to 15 residues. The chain's CDR3 is CASSYLQGGVEKLFF. CDR3 sequence (DNA): TGTGCCAGCAGTTATCTACAGGGGGGAGTGGAAAAACTGTTTTTT.

DNA of the CDR3: TGTGCCAGCAACAGGGACAATGAGCAGTTCTTC. Translating gives CASNRDNEQFF. V usage is TRBV6-5 and J usage is TRBJ2-1, with D tentatively TRBD1 (6 bases). Germline V gives CDR1 MNHEY, CDR2 SVGAGI. This CDR3 has 11 amino acids. V lost 7 bases to trimming and J lost 5 bases, with 6 bases between them.

In DNA form, the CDR3 reads TGTGCCAGCTCACCAGACACGACAGACTACTATGGCTACACCTTC. This encodes CASSPDTTDYYGYTF. This rearrangement joins TRBV18 to TRBJ1-2; possible D gene TRBD1, 5 bases. CDR1 KGHSH and CDR2 LQKENI come from the germline V gene. Trimming left V 2 bases short and J 3 bases short, with 13 bases between. The CDR3 is 15 residues long.

The V gene is TRBV4-2, the J gene TRBJ2-1; TRBD1 is a possible D gene (5 bases). Germline V gives CDR1 LGHNA, CDR2 YNFKEQ. This CDR3 is 14 amino acids long. Trimming shortened V by 3 bases and J by 8 bases, and 14 bases separated the two germline ends. The CDR3 region has the DNA TGTGCCAGCAGCCAGGACGGCCAGGGCGATGAGCAGTTCTTC. Encoded protein: CASSQDGQGDEQFF.

The rearrangement joins TRBV7-2 to TRBJ2-7; D may be TRBD2 (5 bases). The CDR3 spans 16 residues. Deletions cut 1 base from V and 2 bases from J, with 15 bases between. Germline V gene data show CDR1 as SGHTA and CDR2 as FQGNSA. The CDR3 region is CASSLGVGVGPYEQYF. CDR3 nucleotide sequence: TGTGCCAGCAGCTTAGGGGTCGGGGTGGGCCCCTACGAGCAGTACTTC.

The CDR3 sequence is CASSLMTSTDTQYF. The CDR3 coding sequence is TGTGCCAGCAGCTTAATGACTAGCACAGATACGCAGTATTTT. The rearrangement uses TRBV7-8 and TRBJ2-3; D call uncertain. The CDR3 has 14 residues. Looked up from germline, CDR1 is SGHVS and CDR2 is FQNEAQ. With 2 bases removed from V and 0 bases from J, the gap between germline ends came to 6 bases.

The chain joins TRBV6-5 to TRBJ2-7, with 11 bases that match TRBD2. This CDR3 spans 15 amino acids. Germline values: CDR1 MNHEY, CDR2 SVGAGI. V was pared by 7 bases and J by 4 bases, with 9 bases of the junction left unmatched. CDR3 sequence: CASTHRLAGSYEQYF. For the CDR3, the DNA is TGTGCCAGCACCCATCGACTAGCGGGATCGTACGAGCAGTACTTC.